The 9 T cell receptor beta chains below all came from one sample that was sequenced in a study of OX40 agonist ivuxolimab in advanced cancers. Generated by immunoSEQ multiplex PCR, the TCRdb table keeps only in-frame clones and is missing some. The sample has roughly 70,000 clones, roughly four fifths seen once. This specimen was CD4+ or CD8+ T cells sorted from blood, taken in a trial of the OX40 agonist ivuxolimab. The source of these receptors is an adult with an advanced solid tumor such as melanoma, head and neck, liver or kidney cancer.

This clone is medium-sized within its sample. The rearrangement uses TRBV4-2 and TRBJ2-2; D perhaps matches TRBD1 (5 bases). Germline V lookup: CDR1 LGHNA, CDR2 YNFKEQ. With 3 bases removed from V and 5 bases from J, the gap between germline ends came to 7 bases. The CDR3 has 13 amino acids. Here the CDR3 DNA reads TGTGCCAGCAGCCAGACAGAAACCGGGGAGCTGTTTTTT. Translating gives CASSQTETGELFF.

This clone was picked up one time. V usage is TRBV19 and J usage is TRBJ1-2, with 8 bases matching TRBD1. This CDR3 spans 13 amino acids. Germline CDR1 is LNHDA and CDR2 is SQIVND (reference sequence). Unmatched junction bases numbered 7, after V lost 7 bases and J lost 6 bases. CDR3 nucleotide sequence: TGTGCCAGTAATGCAGGGGGCGCGGATGGCTACACCTTC. It encodes CASNAGGADGYTF.

The chain uses TRBV5-4 and TRBJ1-2, with D possibly being TRBD1 (5 bases). Trimming pared 4 bases from V and 3 bases from J, leaving 10 bases between. Looked up from germline, CDR1 is SGHNT and CDR2 is YYREEE (reference sequence). The length of the CDR3 is 13 residues. Here the CDR3 reads CASSRGEHYGYTF. DNA for the CDR3: TGTGCCAGCAGCCGGGGCGAGCACTATGGCTACACCTTC.

The chain uses TRBV7-9 and TRBJ2-3; possibly TRBD1 or TRBD2 for D (5 bases each). CDR1 and CDR2 (germline): SEHNR, FQNEAQ (reference sequence). Trimming shortened V by 3 bases and J by 0 bases, and 16 bases separated the two germline ends. This CDR3 spans 17 amino acids. For the CDR3, the DNA is TGTGCCAGCAGCTTCGTAGTCGGGACCCAGAGCACAGATACGCAGTATTTT. Translating it yields CASSFVVGTQSTDTQYF.

This chain connects TRBV7-9 to TRBJ1-2, with 10 positions matching TRBD1. Germline V lookup: CDR1 SEHNR, CDR2 FQNEAQ (reference sequence). CDR3 length: 13 amino acids. V was clipped by 5 bases and J by 8 bases; unmatched bases: 5. This CDR3 reads CASSTDRGLGYTF. CDR3 sequence (DNA): TGTGCCAGCAGCACCGACAGGGGGCTCGGCTACACCTTC.

The V gene is TRBV19, the J gene TRBJ2-6; the D is unclear. V lost 1 base to trimming and J lost 8 bases, with 3 bases between them. The CDR3 spans 12 residues. From germline, CDR1 is LNHDA and CDR2 SQIVND (reference sequence). CDR3 sequence: CASSIGPNVLTF. CDR3 DNA sequence: TGTGCCAGTAGTATAGGGCCCAACGTCCTGACTTTC.

The sample holds one count of this clone. The CDR3 protein is CASSQGGTLYNEQFF. The CDR3 bases are TGTGCCAGCAGCCAAGGTGGCACTCTCTACAATGAGCAGTTCTTC. This chain joins TRBV11-3 and TRBJ2-1; D call uncertain. V was trimmed by 5 bases and J by 3 bases, leaving 14 bases between them. The CDR3 totals 15 residues. Germline V gene data show CDR1 as SGHNT and CDR2 as YENEEA.

This clone was found a few times. This chain links TRBV4-1 with TRBJ2-3, with 8 bases lining up with TRBD2. The CDR3 sequence is 16 residues long. The germline gives CDR1 MGHRA, CDR2 YSYEKL. V lost 2 bases, J lost 1 base, and 5 bases stayed unmatched. DNA for the CDR3: TGCGCCAGCAGCCAACAAATTAGCGGGGGCACAGATACGCAGTATTTT. Its protein product is CASSQQISGGTDTQYF.

The chain recombines TRBV2 with TRBJ1-2; D remains ambiguous. Between the trimmed V and J ends, which lost 8 bases and 6 bases, there was a span of 13 bases. The germline V gene encodes CDR1 SNHLY and CDR2 FYNNEI. This CDR3 region has 12 residues. DNA for the CDR3: TGTGCCAGCGACGAGGGAGACGATGGCTACACCTTC. Its translation is CASDEGDDGYTF.